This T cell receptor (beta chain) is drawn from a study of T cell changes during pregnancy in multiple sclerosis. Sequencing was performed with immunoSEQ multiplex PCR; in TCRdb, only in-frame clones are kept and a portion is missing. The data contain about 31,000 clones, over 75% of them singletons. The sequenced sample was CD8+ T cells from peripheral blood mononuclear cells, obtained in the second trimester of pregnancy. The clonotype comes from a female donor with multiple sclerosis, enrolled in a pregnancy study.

CDR3 in amino acids: CASSGGSSYGYTF. The CDR3 DNA is TGTGCCAGCAGTGGAGGTTCTAGCTATGGCTACACCTTC. The V and J genes are TRBV6-4 and TRBJ1-2, with D hard to call. In germline, CDR1 is MRHNA, CDR2 SNTAGT. V was clipped by 4 bases and J by 4 bases, with 10 bases between them. This CDR3 contains 13 residues.